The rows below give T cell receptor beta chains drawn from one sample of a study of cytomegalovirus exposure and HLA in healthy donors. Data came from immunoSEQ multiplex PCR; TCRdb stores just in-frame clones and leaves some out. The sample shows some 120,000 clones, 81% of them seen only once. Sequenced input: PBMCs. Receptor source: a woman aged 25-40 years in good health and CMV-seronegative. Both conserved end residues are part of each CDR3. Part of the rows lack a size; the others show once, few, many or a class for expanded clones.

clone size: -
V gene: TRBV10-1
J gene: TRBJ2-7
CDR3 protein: CASRRQGNYEQYF

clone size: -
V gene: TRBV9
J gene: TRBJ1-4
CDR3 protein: CASSLRGAGEKLFF

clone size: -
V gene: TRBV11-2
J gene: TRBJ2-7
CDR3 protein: CASSQGPSYEQYF

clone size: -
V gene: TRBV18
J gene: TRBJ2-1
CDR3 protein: CASSPISGRAGGYNEQFF

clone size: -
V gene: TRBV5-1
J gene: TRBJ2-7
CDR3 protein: CASSLRDRDYEQYF

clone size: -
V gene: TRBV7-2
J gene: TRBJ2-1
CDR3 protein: CASSPYIRTSVSNEQFF

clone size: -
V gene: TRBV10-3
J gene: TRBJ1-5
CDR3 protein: CAISGGQGGGNQPQHF

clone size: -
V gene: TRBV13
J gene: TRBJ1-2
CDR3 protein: CASSSFEVHGYTF

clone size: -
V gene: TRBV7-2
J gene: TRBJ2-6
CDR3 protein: CASSLEPRGSGANVLTF

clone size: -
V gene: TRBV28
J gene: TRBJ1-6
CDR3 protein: CASSLMGPLDPYNSPLHF

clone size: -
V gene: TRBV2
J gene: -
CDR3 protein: CASSADRVIEQYF

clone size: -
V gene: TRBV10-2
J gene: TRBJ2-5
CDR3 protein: CASRILLDSSETQYF

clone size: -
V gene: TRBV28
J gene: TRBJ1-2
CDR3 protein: CASSTRDRGFTGGYTF

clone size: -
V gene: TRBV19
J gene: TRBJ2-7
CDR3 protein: CASSNVASYEQYF

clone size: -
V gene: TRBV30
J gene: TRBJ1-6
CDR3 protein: CAWSSGTGPSPLHF

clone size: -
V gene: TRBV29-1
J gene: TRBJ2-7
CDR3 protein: CSVNDRYEQYF

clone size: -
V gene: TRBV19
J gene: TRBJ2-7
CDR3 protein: CASSKQAGGYEQYF

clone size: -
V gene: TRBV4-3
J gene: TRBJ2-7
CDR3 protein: CASSQDSVAGGYEQYF

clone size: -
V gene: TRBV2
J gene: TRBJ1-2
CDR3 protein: CARNKGQGNYGYTF

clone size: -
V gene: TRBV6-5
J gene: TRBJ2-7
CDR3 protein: CASSYSGATGYEQYF

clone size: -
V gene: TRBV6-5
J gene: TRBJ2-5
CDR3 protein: CASSYSGAARAETQYF

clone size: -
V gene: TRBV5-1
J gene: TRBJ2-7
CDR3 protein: CASSGLRGRGEQYF

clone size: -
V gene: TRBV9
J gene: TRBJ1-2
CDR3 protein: CASSAMIGQNYGYTF

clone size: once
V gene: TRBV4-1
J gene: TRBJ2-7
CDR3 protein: CASSQERGAGYEQYF

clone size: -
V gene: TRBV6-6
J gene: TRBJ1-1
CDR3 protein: CASSYSKGAGRPEAFF

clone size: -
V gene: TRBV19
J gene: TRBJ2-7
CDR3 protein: CASSSGLADEQYF

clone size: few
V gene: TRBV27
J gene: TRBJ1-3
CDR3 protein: CASSLEHSGNTIYF

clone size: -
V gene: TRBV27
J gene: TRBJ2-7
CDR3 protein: CASSPAVAIAYEQYF

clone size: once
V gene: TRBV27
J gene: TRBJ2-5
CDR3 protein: CASSGQGAGWVETQYF

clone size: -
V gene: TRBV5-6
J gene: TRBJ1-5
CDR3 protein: CASIPLRTGGSNQPQHF

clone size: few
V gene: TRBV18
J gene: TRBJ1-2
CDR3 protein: CASSPGSGQSYGYTF

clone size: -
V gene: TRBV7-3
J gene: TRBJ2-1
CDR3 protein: CASSFSGYNEQFF

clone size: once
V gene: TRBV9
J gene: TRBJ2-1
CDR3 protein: CASSVRLAGVQGEQFF

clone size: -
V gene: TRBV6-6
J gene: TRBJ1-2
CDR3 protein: CASSYRLEGGYTF

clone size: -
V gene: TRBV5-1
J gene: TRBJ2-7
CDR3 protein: CASSSRSGSGSSYEQYF

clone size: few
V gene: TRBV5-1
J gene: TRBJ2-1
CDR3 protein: CASSLAFSGSRNEQFF

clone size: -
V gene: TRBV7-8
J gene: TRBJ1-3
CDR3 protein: CASSPEAYGNTIYF

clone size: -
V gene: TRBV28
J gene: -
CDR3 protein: CASSLAGLSSYEQYF